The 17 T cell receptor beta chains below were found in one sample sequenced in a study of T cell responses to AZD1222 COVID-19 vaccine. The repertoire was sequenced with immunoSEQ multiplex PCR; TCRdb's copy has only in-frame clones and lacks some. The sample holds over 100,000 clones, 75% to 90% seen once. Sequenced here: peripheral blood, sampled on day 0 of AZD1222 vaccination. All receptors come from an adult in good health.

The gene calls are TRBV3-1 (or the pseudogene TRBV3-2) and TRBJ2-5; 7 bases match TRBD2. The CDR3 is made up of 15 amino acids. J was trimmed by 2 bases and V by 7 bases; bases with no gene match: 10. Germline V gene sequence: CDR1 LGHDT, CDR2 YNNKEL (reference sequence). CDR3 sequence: CASMPRGLSQETQYF. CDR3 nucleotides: TGTGCCAGCATGCCAAGGGGACTAAGTCAAGAGACCCAGTACTTC.

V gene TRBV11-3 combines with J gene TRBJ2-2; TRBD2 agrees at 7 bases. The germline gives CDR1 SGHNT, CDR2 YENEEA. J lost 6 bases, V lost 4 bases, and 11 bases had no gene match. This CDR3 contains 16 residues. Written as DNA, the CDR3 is TGTGCCAGCAGCTCTCATAGCGGGCGGGCGTCCGGGGAGCTGTTTTTT. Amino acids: CASSSHSGRASGELFF. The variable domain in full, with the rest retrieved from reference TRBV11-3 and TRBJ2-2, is EAGVVQSPRYKIIEKKQPVAFWCNPISGHNTLYWYLQNLGQGPELLIRYENEEAVDDSQLPKDRFSAERLKGVDSTLKIQPAELGDSAVYLCASSSHSGRASGELFFGEGSRLTVL.

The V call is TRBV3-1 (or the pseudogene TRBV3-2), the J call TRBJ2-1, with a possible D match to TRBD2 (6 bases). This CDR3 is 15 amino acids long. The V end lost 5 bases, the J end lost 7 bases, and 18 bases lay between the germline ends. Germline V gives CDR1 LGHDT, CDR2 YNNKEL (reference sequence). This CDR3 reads CASSTRDLGGNEQFF. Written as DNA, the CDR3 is TGTGCCAGCAGCACCCGGGACTTGGGTGGGAATGAGCAGTTCTTC.

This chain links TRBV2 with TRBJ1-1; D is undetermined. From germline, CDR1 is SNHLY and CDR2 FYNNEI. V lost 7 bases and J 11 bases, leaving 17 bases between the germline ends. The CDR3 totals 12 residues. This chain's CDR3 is CASTQEKGMAFF. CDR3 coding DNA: TGTGCCAGCACCCAGGAGAAGGGCATGGCTTTCTTT. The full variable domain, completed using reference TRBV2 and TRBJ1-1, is EPEVTQTPSHQVTQMGQEVILRCVPISNHLYFYWYRQILGQKVEFLVSFYNNEISEKSEIFDDQFSVERPDGSNFTLKIRSTKLEDSAMYFCASTQEKGMAFFGQGTRLTVV.

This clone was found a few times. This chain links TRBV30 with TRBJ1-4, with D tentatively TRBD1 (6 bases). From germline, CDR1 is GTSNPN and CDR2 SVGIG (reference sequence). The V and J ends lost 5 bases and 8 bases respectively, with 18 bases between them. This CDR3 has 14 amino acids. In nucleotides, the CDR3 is TGTGCCTGGCAATTCTCAAGGGGGTCGGAAAAACTGTTTTTT. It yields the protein CAWQFSRGSEKLFF.

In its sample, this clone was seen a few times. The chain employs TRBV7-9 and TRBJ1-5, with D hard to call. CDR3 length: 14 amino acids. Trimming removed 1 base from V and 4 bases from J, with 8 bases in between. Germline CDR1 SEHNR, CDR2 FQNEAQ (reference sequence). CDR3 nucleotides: TGTGCCAGCAGCTTAGAATCACTTAATCAGCCCCAGCATTTT. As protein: CASSLESLNQPQHF. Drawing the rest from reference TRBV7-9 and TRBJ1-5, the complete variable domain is DTGVSQNPRHKITKRGQNVTFRCDPISEHNRLYWYRQTLGQGPEFLTYFQNEAQLEKSRLLSDRFSAERPKGSFSTLEIQRTEQGDSAMYLCASSLESLNQPQHFGDGTRLSIL.

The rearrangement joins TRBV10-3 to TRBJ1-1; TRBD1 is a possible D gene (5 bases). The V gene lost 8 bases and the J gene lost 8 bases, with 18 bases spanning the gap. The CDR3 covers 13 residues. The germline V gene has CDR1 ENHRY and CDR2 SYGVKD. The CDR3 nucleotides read TGTGCCATCCGGGAGTATAACCAGGGAGAAGCTTTCTTT. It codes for CAIREYNQGEAFF.

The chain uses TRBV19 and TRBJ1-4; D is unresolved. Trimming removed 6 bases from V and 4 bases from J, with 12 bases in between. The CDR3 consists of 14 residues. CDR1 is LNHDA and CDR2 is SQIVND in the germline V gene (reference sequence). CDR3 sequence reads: CASRPGSINEKLFF. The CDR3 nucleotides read TGTGCCAGTAGACCGGGCAGCATTAATGAAAAACTGTTTTTT. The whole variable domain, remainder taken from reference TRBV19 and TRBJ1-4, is DGGITQSPKYLFRKEGQNVTLSCEQNLNHDAMYWYRQDPGQGLRLIYYSQIVNDFQKGDIAEGYSVSREKKESFPLTVTSAQKNPTAFYLCASRPGSINEKLFFGSGTQLSVL.

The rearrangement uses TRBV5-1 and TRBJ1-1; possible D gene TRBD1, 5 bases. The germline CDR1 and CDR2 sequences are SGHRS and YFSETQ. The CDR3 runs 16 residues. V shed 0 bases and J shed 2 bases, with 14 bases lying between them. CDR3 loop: CASSLGSTGGNTEAFF. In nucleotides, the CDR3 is TGCGCCAGCAGCTTGGGTAGCACCGGGGGTAACACTGAAGCTTTCTTT.

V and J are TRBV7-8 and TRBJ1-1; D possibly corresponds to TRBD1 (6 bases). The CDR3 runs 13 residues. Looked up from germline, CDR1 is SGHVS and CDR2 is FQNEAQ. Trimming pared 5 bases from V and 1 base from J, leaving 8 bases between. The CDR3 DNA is TGTGCCAGCAGCAGGGGGGGGAACACTGAAGCTTTCTTT. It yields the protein CASSRGGNTEAFF.

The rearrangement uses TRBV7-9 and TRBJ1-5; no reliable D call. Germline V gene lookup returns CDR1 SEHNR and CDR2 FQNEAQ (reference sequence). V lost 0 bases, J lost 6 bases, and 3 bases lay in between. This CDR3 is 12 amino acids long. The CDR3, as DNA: TGTGCCAGCAGCTTAGCGAGTCAGCCCCAGCATTTT. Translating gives CASSLASQPQHF.

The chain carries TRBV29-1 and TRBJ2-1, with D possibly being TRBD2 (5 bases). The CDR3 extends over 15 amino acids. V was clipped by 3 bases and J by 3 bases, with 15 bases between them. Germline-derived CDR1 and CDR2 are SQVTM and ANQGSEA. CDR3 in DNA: TGCAGCGTTGAGGAGGTAGGCTCGAACTACAATGAGCAGTTCTTC. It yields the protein CSVEEVGSNYNEQFF.

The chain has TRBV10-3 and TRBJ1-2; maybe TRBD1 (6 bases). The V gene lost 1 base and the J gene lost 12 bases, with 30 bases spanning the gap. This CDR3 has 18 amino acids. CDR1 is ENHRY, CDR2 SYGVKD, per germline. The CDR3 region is CAISEFPANLRGRNWNTF. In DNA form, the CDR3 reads TGTGCCATCAGTGAGTTCCCCGCCAATTTGCGGGGGCGAAACTGGAACACCTTC.

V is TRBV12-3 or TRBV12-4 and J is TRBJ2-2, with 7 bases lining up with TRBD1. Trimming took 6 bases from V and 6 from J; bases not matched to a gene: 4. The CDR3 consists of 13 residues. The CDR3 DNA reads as TGTGCCAGCAGGGGGACAGCGCCCGGGGAGCTGTTTTTT. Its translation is CASRGTAPGELFF.

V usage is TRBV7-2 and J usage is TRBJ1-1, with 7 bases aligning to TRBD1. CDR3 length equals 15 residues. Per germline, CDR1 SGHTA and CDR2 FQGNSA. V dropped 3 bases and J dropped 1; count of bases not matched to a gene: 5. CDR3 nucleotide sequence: TGTGCCAGCAGCTTCGGGGACAGCACGAACACTGAAGCTTTCTTT. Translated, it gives CASSFGDSTNTEAFF.

DNA of the CDR3: TGTGCCAGCGCCGAAGACAGGGGGAATGGCTACACCTTC. Amino acids: CASAEDRGNGYTF. The V call is TRBV2, the J call TRBJ1-2, with 9 bases identical to TRBD1. V trimming: 8 bases; J trimming: 6 bases; junction bases outside the gene matches: 7. Germline CDR1 reads SNHLY; CDR2 reads FYNNEI. The CDR3 consists of 13 residues.

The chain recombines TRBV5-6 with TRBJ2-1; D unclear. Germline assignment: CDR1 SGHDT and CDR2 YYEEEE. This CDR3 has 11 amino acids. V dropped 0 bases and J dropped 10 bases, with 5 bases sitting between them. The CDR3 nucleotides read TGTGCCAGCAGCTTGGCCGTAGAGCAGTTCTTC. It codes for CASSLAVEQFF.